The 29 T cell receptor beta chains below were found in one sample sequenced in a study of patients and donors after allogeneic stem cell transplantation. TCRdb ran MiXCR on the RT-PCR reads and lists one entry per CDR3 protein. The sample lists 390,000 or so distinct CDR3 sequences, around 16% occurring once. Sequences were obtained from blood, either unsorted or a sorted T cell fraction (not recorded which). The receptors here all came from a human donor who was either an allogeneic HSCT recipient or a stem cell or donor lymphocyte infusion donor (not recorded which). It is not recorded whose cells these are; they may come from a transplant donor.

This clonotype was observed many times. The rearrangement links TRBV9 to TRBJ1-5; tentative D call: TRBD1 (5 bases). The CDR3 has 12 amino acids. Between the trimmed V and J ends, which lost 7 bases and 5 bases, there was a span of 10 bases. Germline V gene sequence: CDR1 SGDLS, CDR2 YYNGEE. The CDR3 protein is CASGTGHQPQHF. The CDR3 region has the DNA TGTGCCAGCGGGACCGGCCATCAGCCCCAGCATTTT. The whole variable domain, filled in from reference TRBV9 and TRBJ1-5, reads DSGVTQTPKHLITATGQRVTLRCSPRSGDLSVYWYQQSLDQGLQFLIQYYNGEERAKGNILERFSAQQFPDLHSELNLSSLELGDSALYFCASGTGHQPQHFGDGTRLSIL.

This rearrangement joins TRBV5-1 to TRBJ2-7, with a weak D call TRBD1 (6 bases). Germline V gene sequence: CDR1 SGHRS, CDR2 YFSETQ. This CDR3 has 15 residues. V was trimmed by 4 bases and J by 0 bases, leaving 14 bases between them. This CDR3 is CASSPRQVISYEQYF. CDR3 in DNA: TGCGCCAGCAGCCCAAGACAGGTGATCTCCTACGAGCAGTACTTC. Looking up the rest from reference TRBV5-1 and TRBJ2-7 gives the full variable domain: KAGVTQTPRYLIKTRGQQVTLSCSPISGHRSVSWYQQTPGQGLQFLFEYFSETQRNKGNFPGRFSGRQFSNSRSEMNVSTLELGDSALYLCASSPRQVISYEQYFGPGTRLTVT.

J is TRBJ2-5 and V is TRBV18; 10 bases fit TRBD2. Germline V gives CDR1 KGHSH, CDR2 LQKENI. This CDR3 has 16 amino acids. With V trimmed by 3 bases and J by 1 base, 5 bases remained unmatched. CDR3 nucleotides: TGTGCCAGCTCACCGAAGACTAGCGGGCCCCAAGAGACCCAGTACTTC. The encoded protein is CASSPKTSGPQETQYF.

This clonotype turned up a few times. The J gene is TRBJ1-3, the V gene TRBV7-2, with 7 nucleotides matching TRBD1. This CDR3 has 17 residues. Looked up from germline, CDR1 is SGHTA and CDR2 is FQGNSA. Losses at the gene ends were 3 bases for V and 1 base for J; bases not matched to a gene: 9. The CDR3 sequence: CASSFGQGVISGNTIYF. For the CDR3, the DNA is TGTGCCAGCAGCTTCGGGCAGGGGGTAATTTCTGGAAACACCATATATTTT.

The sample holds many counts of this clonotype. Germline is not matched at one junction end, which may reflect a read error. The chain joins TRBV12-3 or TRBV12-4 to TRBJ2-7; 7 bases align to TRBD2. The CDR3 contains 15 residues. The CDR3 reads CASSFSGTISHEQYF. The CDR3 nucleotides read TGTGCCAGCAGTTTTTCCGGGACTATCTCCCACGAGCAGTACTTC.

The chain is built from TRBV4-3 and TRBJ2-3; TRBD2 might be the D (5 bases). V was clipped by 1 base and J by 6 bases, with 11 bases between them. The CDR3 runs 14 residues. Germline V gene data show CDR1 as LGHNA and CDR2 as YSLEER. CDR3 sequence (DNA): TGCGCCAGCAGCCAAGGCCGGGGTTGGGATACGCAGTATTTT. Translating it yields CASSQGRGWDTQYF.

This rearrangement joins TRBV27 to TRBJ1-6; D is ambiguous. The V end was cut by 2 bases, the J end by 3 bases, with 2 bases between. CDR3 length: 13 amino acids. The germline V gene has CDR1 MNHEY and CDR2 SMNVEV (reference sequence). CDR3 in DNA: TGTGCCAGCAGTTTACACTATAATTCACCCCTCCACTTT. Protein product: CASSLHYNSPLHF.

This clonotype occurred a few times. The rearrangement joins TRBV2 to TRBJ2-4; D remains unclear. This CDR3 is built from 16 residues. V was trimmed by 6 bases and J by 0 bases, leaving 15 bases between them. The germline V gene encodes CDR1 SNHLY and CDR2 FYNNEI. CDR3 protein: CASRNGRSLAKNIQYF. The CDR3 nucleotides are TGTGCCAGCAGGAATGGCAGATCCCTAGCCAAAAACATTCAGTACTTC.

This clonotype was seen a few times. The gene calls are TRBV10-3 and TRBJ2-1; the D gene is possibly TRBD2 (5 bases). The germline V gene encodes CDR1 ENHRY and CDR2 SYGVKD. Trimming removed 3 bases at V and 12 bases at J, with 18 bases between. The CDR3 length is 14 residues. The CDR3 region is CAISEGSHHEGQFF. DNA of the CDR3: TGTGCCATCAGTGAAGGCAGCCACCACGAGGGGCAGTTCTTC.

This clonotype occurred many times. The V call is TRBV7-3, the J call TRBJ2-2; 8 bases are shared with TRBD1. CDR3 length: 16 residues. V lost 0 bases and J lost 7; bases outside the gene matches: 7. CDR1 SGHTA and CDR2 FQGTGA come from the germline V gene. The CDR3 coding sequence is TGTGCCAGCAGCTTAACGAGGACAGGGAGGATCGGGGAGCTGTTTTTT. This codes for CASSLTRTGRIGELFF.

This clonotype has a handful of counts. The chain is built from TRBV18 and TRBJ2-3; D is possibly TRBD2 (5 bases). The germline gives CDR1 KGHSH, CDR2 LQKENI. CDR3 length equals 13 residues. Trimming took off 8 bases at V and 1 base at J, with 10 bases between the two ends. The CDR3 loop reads CASLAGGTDTQYF. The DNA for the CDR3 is TGTGCCAGCCTAGCCGGGGGCACAGATACGCAGTATTTT. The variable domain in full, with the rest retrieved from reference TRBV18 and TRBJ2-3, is NAGVMQNPRHLVRRRGQEARLRCSPMKGHSHVYWYRQLPEEGLKFMVYLQKENIIDESGMPKERFSAEFPKEGPSILRIQQVVRGDSAAYFCASLAGGTDTQYFGPGTRLTVL.

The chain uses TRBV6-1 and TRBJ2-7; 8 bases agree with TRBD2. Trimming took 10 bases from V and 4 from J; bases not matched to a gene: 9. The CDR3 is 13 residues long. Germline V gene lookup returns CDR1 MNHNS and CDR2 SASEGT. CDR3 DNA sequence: TGTGCCATTGGAGCGGGAGATGTGTACGAGCAGTACTTC. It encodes CAIGAGDVYEQYF.

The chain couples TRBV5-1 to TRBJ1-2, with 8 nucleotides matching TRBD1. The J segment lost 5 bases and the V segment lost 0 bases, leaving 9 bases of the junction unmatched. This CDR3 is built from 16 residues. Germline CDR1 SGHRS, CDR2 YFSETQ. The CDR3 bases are TGCGCCAGCAGCTTGGGCCTGGCAGGGGGCCCATATGGCTACACCTTC. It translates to CASSLGLAGGPYGYTF.

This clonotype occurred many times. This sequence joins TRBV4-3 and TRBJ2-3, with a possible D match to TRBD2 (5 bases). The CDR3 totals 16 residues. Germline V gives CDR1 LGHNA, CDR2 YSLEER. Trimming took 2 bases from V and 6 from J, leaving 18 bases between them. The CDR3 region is CASSQSGVLLLDTQYF. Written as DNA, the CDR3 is TGCGCCAGCAGCCAATCCGGGGTATTGCTCTTGGATACGCAGTATTTT.

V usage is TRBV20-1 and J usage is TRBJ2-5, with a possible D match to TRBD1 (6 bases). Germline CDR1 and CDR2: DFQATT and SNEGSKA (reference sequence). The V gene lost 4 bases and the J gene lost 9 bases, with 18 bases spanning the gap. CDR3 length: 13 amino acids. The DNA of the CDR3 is TGCAGTGCTACCAGACAGGACCTTGGGTCCCAGTACTTC. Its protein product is CSATRQDLGSQYF.

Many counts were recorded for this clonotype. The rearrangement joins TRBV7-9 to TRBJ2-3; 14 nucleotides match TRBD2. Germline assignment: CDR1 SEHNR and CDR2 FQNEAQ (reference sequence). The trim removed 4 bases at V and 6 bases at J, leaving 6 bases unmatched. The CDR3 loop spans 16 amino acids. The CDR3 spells CASSSGLAGGRDTQYF. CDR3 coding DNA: TGTGCCAGCAGCTCCGGACTAGCGGGAGGCAGGGATACGCAGTATTTT. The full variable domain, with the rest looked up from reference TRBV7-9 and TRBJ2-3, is DTGVSQNPRHKITKRGQNVTFRCDPISEHNRLYWYRQTLGQGPEFLTYFQNEAQLEKSRLLSDRFSAERPKGSFSTLEIQRTEQGDSAMYLCASSSGLAGGRDTQYFGPGTRLTVL.

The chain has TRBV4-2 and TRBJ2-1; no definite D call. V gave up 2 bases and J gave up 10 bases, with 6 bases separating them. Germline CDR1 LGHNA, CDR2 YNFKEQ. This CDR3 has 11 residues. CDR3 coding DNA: TGTGCCAGCAGCCAACCTGGGGAGCAGTTCTTC. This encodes CASSQPGEQFF.

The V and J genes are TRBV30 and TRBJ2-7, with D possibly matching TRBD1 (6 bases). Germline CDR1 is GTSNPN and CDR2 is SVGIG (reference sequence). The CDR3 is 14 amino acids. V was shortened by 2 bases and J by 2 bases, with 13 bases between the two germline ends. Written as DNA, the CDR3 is TGTGCCTGGAGTCCCGTCGACAGGACCTACGAGCAGTACTTC. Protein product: CAWSPVDRTYEQYF.

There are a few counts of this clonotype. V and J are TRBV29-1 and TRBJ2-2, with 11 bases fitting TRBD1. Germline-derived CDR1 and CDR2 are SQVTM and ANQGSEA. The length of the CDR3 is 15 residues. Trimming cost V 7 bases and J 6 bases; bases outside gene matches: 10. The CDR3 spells CSAGTGGEAAGELFF. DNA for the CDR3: TGCAGCGCTGGGACAGGGGGTGAAGCTGCCGGGGAGCTGTTTTTT.

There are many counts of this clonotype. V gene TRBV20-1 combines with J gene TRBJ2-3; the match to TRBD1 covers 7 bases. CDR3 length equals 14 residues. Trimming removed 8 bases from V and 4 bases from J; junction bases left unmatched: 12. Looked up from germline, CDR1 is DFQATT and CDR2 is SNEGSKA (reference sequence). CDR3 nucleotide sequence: TGCAGTCAAACAAGGGGGCTAGAACCAGATACGCAGTATTTT. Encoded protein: CSQTRGLEPDTQYF.

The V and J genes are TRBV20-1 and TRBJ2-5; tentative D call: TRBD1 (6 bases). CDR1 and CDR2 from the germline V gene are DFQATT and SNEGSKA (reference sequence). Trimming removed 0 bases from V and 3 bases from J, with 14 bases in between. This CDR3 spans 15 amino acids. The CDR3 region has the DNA TGCAGTGCTAGAGATCTGCAGGGGAACAAAGAGACCCAGTACTTC. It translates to CSARDLQGNKETQYF.

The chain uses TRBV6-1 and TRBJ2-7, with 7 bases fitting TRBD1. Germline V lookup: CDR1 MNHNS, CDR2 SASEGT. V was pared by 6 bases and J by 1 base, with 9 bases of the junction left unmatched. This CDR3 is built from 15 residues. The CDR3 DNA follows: TGTGCCAGCAGCCATACCGGGACAGTGTCCTACGAGCAGTACTTC. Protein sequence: CASSHTGTVSYEQYF.

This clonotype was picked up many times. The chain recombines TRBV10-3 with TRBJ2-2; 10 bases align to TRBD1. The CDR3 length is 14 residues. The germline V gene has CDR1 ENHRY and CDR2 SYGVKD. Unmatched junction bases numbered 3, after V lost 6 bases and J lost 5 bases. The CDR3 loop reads CAIRGTGETGELFF. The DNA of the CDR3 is TGTGCCATCAGGGGGACAGGGGAAACCGGGGAGCTGTTTTTT.

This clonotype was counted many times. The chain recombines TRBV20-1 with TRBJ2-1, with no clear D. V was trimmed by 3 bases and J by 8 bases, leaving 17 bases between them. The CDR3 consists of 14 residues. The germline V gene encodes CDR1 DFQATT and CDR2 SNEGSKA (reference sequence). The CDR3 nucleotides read TGCAGTGCTAGGCCAGAAACCCTTGGCGATGAGCAGTTCTTC. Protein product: CSARPETLGDEQFF.

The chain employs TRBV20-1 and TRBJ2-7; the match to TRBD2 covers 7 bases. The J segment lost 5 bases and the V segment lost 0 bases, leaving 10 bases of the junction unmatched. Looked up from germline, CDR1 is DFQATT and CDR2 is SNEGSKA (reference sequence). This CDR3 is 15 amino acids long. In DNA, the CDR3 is TGCAGTGCTAGAGATCATCCTAGCGGAGTGGACGAGCAGTACTTC. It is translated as CSARDHPSGVDEQYF.

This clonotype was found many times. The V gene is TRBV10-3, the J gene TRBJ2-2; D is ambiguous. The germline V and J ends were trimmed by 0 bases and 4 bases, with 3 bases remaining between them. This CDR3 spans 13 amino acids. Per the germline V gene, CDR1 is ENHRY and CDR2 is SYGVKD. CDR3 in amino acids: CAISESGTGELFF. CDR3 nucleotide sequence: TGTGCCATCAGTGAGTCTGGCACCGGGGAGCTGTTTTTT.

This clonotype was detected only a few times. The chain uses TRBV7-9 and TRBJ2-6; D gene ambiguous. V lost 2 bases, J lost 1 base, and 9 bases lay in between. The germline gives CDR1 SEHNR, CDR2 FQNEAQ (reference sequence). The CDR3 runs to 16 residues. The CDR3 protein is CASSLFFPSGANVLTF. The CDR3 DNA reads TGTGCCAGCAGCTTATTTTTCCCATCTGGGGCCAACGTCCTGACTTTC.

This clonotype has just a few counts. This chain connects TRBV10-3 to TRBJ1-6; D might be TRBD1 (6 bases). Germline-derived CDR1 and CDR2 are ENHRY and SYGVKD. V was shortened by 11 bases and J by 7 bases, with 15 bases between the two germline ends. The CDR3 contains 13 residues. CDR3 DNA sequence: TGTGCCGCCCGACAGGTAGACAATTCACCCCTCCACTTT. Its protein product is CAARQVDNSPLHF.

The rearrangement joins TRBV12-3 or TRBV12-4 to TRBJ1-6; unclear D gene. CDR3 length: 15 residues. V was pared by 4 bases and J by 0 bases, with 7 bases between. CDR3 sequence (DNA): TGTGCCAGCAGTTCCCTTGGCTCCTATAATTCACCCCTCCACTTT. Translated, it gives CASSSLGSYNSPLHF.